This entry lists 20 T cell receptor beta chains sequenced from one sample in a study of T-cell memory formation after mild COVID-19. TCRdb called the 5' RACE reads again in MiXCR, with one record for every CDR3 protein. Altogether approximately 50,000 distinct CDR3 sequences are present, roughly a tenth being singletons, with the ten largest covering approximately 12%. Sequenced input: PBMCs or a T cell subset sorted from them (not recorded which). The receptors here all came from an adult woman who had mild COVID-19 (a few samples of this study predate the infection). Cell type and time point are not known.

This clonotype was detected only a few times. The J gene is TRBJ2-1, the V gene TRBV29-1; the match to TRBD2 covers 7 bases. From germline, CDR1 is SQVTM and CDR2 ANQGSEA. Unmatched junction bases numbered 5, after V lost 4 bases and J lost 2 bases. The CDR3 is 14 amino acids. CDR3 sequence reads: CSVVGGGTYNEQFF. The CDR3 nucleotides read TGCAGCGTTGTGGGCGGGGGTACCTACAATGAGCAGTTCTTC.

In its sample, this clonotype was seen many times. The genes are TRBV24-1 and TRBJ2-7; no firm D call. Germline V gene lookup returns CDR1 KGHDR and CDR2 SFDVKD. V was shortened by 5 bases and J by 6 bases, with 16 bases between the two germline ends. This CDR3 has 14 amino acids. CDR3 in amino acids: CATSAGPSLAEQYF. CDR3 nucleotide sequence: TGTGCCACCAGTGCCGGACCTTCCCTGGCCGAGCAGTACTTC.

This clonotype was observed a handful of times. This chain uses TRBV18 with TRBJ1-2, with 8 nucleotides matching TRBD1. Trimming removed 5 bases from V and 2 bases from J; junction bases left unmatched: 4. The CDR3 loop spans 14 amino acids. Germline lookup yields CDR1 KGHSH and CDR2 LQKENI. CDR3 region: CASSLQGANYGYTF. The CDR3, as DNA: TGTGCCAGCTCATTGCAGGGGGCAAACTATGGCTACACCTTC.

In this sample, this clonotype turned up many times. J is TRBJ2-7 and V is TRBV9; 8 bases align to TRBD2. V lost 2 bases, J lost 5 bases, and 12 bases stayed unmatched. The germline CDR1 and CDR2 sequences are SGDLS and YYNGEE. This CDR3 region has 16 residues. The DNA of the CDR3 is TGTGCCAGCAGCGTCGGGGGGGGGAACCGTATCAACGAGCAGTACTTC. Translated, it gives CASSVGGGNRINEQYF.

This clonotype was recorded a few times. CDR3 DNA: TGTGCCAGTAGTTCACAGGGGGCGTGGAACACTGAAGCTTTCTTT. It is translated as CASSSQGAWNTEAFF. This chain connects TRBV19 to TRBJ1-1, with 9 bases identical to TRBD1. CDR3 length: 15 amino acids. Germline CDR1 is LNHDA and CDR2 is SQIVND (reference sequence). The V segment lost 5 bases and the J segment 1 base; nucleotides outside the gene matches: 5.

This clonotype was observed at least ten times. CDR3 bases: TGTGCCAGCAGTTACGCTAGCGGGAGTCTTCCTTACAATGAGCAGTTCTTC. Translated, it gives CASSYASGSLPYNEQFF. The V gene is TRBV6-2 or TRBV6-3, the J gene TRBJ2-1; TRBD2 matches at 10 bases. V shed 2 bases and J 4 bases; nucleotides not matched to a gene: 8. The CDR3 totals 17 residues. Germline CDR1 and CDR2: MNHEY and SVGEGT.

This chain links TRBV6-6 with TRBJ1-1, with D maybe TRBD1 (6 bases). This CDR3 has 11 residues. The ends were cut back, 8 bases at V and 7 bases at J, with 11 bases in the middle. Germline V CDR1 and CDR2: MNHNY, SVGAGI (reference sequence). CDR3 loop: CASGQSGEAFF. Here the CDR3 DNA reads TGTGCCAGCGGACAGAGTGGTGAAGCTTTCTTT.

This clonotype was detected ten times or more. This sequence joins TRBV6-2 or TRBV6-3 and TRBJ2-7; unclear D gene. The CDR3 runs 12 residues. CDR1 and CDR2 (germline): MNHEY, SVGEGT. V was pared by 2 bases and J by 3 bases, with 5 bases between. The CDR3 coding sequence is TGTGCCAGCAGTTACGCCTACTACGAGCAGTACTTC. Amino acid sequence: CASSYAYYEQYF.

This CDR3 reads CASSSGLGDTGELFF. The CDR3 coding sequence is TGTGCCAGCAGCTCCGGACTAGGCGACACCGGGGAGCTGTTTTTT. The chain couples TRBV7-3 to TRBJ2-2, with 7 positions matching TRBD2. CDR3 length equals 15 residues. The germline gives CDR1 SGHTA, CDR2 FQGTGA. The J segment lost 3 bases and the V segment lost 4 bases, leaving 5 bases of the junction unmatched.

This clonotype came up many times. V and J are TRBV7-8 and TRBJ2-5, with D possibly being TRBD1 or TRBD2 (5 bases each). Germline CDR1 SGHVS, CDR2 FQNEAQ. V lost 2 bases, J lost 5 bases, and 9 bases lay in between. The CDR3 is 13 residues long. CDR3 in amino acids: CASSLRGVETQYF. In nucleotides, the CDR3 is TGTGCCAGCAGCTTACGAGGGGTGGAGACCCAGTACTTC.

This clonotype was observed a few times. The rearrangement uses TRBV2 and TRBJ2-3, with 10 bases that match TRBD2. The germline V gene has CDR1 SNHLY and CDR2 FYNNEI. This CDR3 contains 16 residues. The V and J ends lost 5 bases and 3 bases, in that order; junction bases with no gene match: 8. CDR3 amino acids: CASSPGLAGVTDTQYF. CDR3 DNA: TGTGCCAGCAGTCCGGGGCTAGCGGGAGTTACAGATACGCAGTATTTT.

The V call is TRBV12-3 or TRBV12-4, the J call TRBJ1-6; a weak D match, TRBD1 (5 bases). This CDR3 region has 16 residues. The V end lost 2 bases, the J end lost 6 bases, and 14 bases lay between the germline ends. CDR3 in DNA: TGTGCCAGCAGTTTAAATGCGGGGCGGCCTAATTCACCCCTCCACTTT. Residues: CASSLNAGRPNSPLHF.

The rearrangement joins TRBV20-1 to TRBJ2-4; D assignment may be TRBD1 or TRBD2 (5 bases each). Germline-derived CDR1 and CDR2 are DFQATT and SNEGSKA (reference sequence). V lost 0 bases to trimming and J lost 3 bases, with 21 bases between them. This CDR3 region has 18 residues. The CDR3 region is CSARDSFRDPGYKNIQYF. CDR3 coding DNA: TGCAGTGCTAGAGACTCCTTTCGGGACCCAGGGTACAAAAACATTCAGTACTTC.

This clonotype was detected ten times or more. This chain uses TRBV7-3 with TRBJ2-1; 9 bases line up with TRBD2. CDR1 and CDR2 (germline): SGHTA, FQGTGA. The CDR3 covers 15 residues. J was trimmed by 7 bases and V by 1 base; bases with no gene match: 5. The CDR3: CASSLIPTSGNEQFF. CDR3 DNA sequence: TGTGCCAGCAGCTTAATTCCCACTAGCGGGAATGAGCAGTTCTTC.

This clonotype was seen many times. This chain's CDR3 is CSVGGVVGANVLTF. Written as DNA, the CDR3 is TGCAGCGTTGGAGGGGTGGTCGGGGCCAACGTCCTGACTTTC. This chain connects TRBV29-1 to TRBJ2-6, with D perhaps given as TRBD1 or TRBD2 (5 bases each). The germline V gene encodes CDR1 SQVTM and CDR2 ANQGSEA. Trimming pared 4 bases from V and 4 bases from J, leaving 11 bases between. This CDR3 has 14 residues.

The chain joins TRBV18 to TRBJ2-2; either TRBD1 or TRBD2 may supply D (5 bases each). Trimming pared 3 bases from V and 1 base from J, leaving 9 bases between. Germline CDR1 is KGHSH and CDR2 is LQKENI. CDR3 size: 15 residues. The CDR3 is CASSPGDGNTGELFF. The CDR3 DNA follows: TGTGCCAGCTCACCGGGGGATGGGAACACCGGGGAGCTGTTTTTT.

This clonotype came up a few times. The chain recombines TRBV20-1 with TRBJ2-1, with D hard to call. The CDR3 is made up of 16 amino acids. Trimming stripped 3 bases from V and 4 bases from J, with 19 bases between. CDR1 is DFQATT and CDR2 is SNEGSKA in the germline V gene (reference sequence). CDR3 in amino acids: CSARLRRALAYNEQFF. DNA of the CDR3: TGCAGTGCTAGGTTGCGGCGAGCTCTGGCATACAATGAGCAGTTCTTC.

This clonotype was picked up many times. In DNA form, the CDR3 reads TGCGCCAGCAGCTTGTTTTCTAGCGGGGGCGGCACAGATACGCAGTATTTT. Translated: CASSLFSSGGGTDTQYF. The chain carries TRBV5-1 and TRBJ2-3; TRBD2 matches at 10 bases. The CDR3 sequence is 17 residues long. Germline CDR1 SGHRS, CDR2 YFSETQ. The J segment lost 1 base and the V segment lost 1 base, leaving 6 bases of the junction unmatched.

This clonotype has a count of ten or more. The V and J genes are TRBV29-1 and TRBJ2-7, with 7 bases identical to TRBD1. After removal of 5 bases from V and 6 bases from J, the junction contained 4 bases not matched to a gene. Looked up from germline, CDR1 is SQVTM and CDR2 is ANQGSEA. The length of the CDR3 is 11 residues. CDR3 sequence: CSVSTGAEQYF. Here the CDR3 DNA reads TGCAGCGTTTCCACAGGGGCCGAGCAGTACTTC.

The table lists this clonotype with many counts. The chain has TRBV24-1 and TRBJ2-1; maybe TRBD2 (7 bases). With 3 bases removed from V and 4 bases from J, the gap between germline ends came to 18 bases. Germline-derived CDR1 and CDR2 are KGHDR and SFDVKD. The CDR3 extends over 17 amino acids. CDR3 nucleotide sequence: TGTGCCACCAGTGATACGCGAGGGCGGGGGCTATACAATGAGCAGTTCTTC. Translated, it gives CATSDTRGRGLYNEQFF.